What follows is one TCR beta chain and its context. What it binds is not known. CDR1 and CDR2 (germline): MNHEY, SVGEGT. Trimming left V 5 bases short and J 0 bases short, with 10 bases between. The CDR3 is 14 residues long. MiXCR, applied by TCRdb to the 5' RACE reads, yields one record per CDR3 protein. The sample lists more than 200,000 distinct CDR3 sequences, 11% to 15% occurring once. The data are from a study of identical twins. Study-wide points: The more abundant beta clonotypes in cord blood had fewer insertions, and memory repertoires did not show this. For zero-insertion analyses, partial confounding could come from invariant MAIT and iNKT cells. Conclusions came from cross-sectional statistical analysis, not from following the same donors. Beta out-of-frame sequences showed weaker excess sharing between twins.

The chain combines TRBV6-2 or TRBV6-3 with TRBJ1-1, with D uncertain. This TCR came from a woman under 30 in good health. The sequenced sample was memory (CD45RO+) T cells sorted from blood. CDR3 DNA sequence: TGTGCCAGCAGTACTGCCCCCATGAACACTGAAGCTTTCTTT. Residues: CASSTAPMNTEAFF.